The 25 T cell receptor beta chains below come from one sample, sequenced in a study of CD8 T cells in ankylosing spondylitis (dated by TCRdb to about 2017). Library generation was performed with 5' RACE. The listed sequencing device is Illumina HiSeq 2500. TCRdb cleaned the public reads at Q25 with fastp, built clones with MiXCR and kept in-frame beta chains. Every entry covers one CDR3 protein and lists the most common genes and DNA from its rows. Here the sample has nearly 250,000 distinct CDR3 sequences; around 32% occur a single time. The biggest ten clones account for around 4.5% of the sample. Sequenced material: blood, either unsorted or a sorted T cell fraction (not recorded which). The receptors derive from a male donor with ankylosing spondylitis or in good health (not recorded which).

V usage is TRBV6-1 and J usage is TRBJ1-5, with D tentatively TRBD1 (6 bases). CDR3 length: 13 amino acids. Deletions cut 8 bases from V and 7 bases from J, with 15 bases between. Per germline, CDR1 MNHNS and CDR2 SASEGT. CDR3 DNA: TGTGCCAGCTCGGGGGGCAGGGGCCAGCCCCAGCATTTT. Translated, it gives CASSGGRGQPQHF.

The table lists this clonotype with a few counts. The rearrangement uses TRBV29-1 and TRBJ2-4; possible D gene TRBD1, 5 bases. From germline, CDR1 is SQVTM and CDR2 ANQGSEA. Trimming shortened V by 7 bases and J by 2 bases, and 12 bases separated the two germline ends. The length of the CDR3 is 13 residues. In nucleotides, the CDR3 is TGCAGCGGGTCAGGGTACTCCAAAAACATTCAGTACTTC. Its translation: CSGSGYSKNIQYF.

This clonotype was seen only a few times. The rearrangement links TRBV12-3 or TRBV12-4 to TRBJ2-1; 11 bases line up with TRBD2. This CDR3 has 14 amino acids. J gave up 10 bases and V 6 bases, and 8 bases lay outside the gene matches. As DNA, the CDR3 is TGTGCCAGCAGACCTTATAGCGGGGGGGTCGAGCAGTTCTTC. Protein sequence: CASRPYSGGVEQFF.

This rearrangement joins TRBV20-1 to TRBJ2-7; TRBD1 matches 10 bases. This CDR3 region has 13 residues. Trimming took 6 bases from V and 3 from J; bases not matched to a gene: 5. Germline V gives CDR1 DFQATT, CDR2 SNEGSKA (reference sequence). For the CDR3, the DNA is TGCAGTGCCCGACAGGGGGCTTTCTACGAGCAGTACTTC. Protein sequence: CSARQGAFYEQYF.

This clonotype occurred a few times. V and J are TRBV10-3 and TRBJ2-5; 7 bases align to TRBD2. The CDR3 loop spans 12 amino acids. Trimming removed 4 bases from V and 5 bases from J; junction bases left unmatched: 1. CDR1 ENHRY and CDR2 SYGVKD come from the germline V gene. CDR3 in DNA: TGTGCCATCAGTGGGGGGGGTGAGACCCAGTACTTC. Translating it yields CAISGGGETQYF.

V usage is TRBV9 and J usage is TRBJ2-1, with 9 bases fitting TRBD2. V lost 0 bases and J lost 8; bases outside the gene matches: 6. The CDR3 contains 15 residues. CDR1 is SGDLS, CDR2 YYNGEE, per germline. CDR3 nucleotide sequence: TGTGCCAGCAGCGTAGTTGCGGGGGGGCTATATGAGCAGTTCTTC. Translated, it gives CASSVVAGGLYEQFF. Drawing the rest from reference TRBV9 and TRBJ2-1, the complete variable domain is DSGVTQTPKHLITATGQRVTLRCSPRSGDLSVYWYQQSLDQGLQFLIQYYNGEERAKGNILERFSAQQFPDLHSELNLSSLELGDSALYFCASSVVAGGLYEQFFGPGTRLTVL.

The chain employs TRBV20-1 and TRBJ2-2; D unclear. The V gene's germline CDR1 is DFQATT and CDR2 SNEGSKA (reference sequence). The CDR3 sequence is 11 residues long. V dropped 3 bases and J dropped 3 bases, with 2 bases sitting between them. The CDR3 DNA reads TGCAGTGCTAGGGACACCGGGGAGCTGTTTTTT. It yields the protein CSARDTGELFF.

The rearrangement uses TRBV20-1 and TRBJ2-3; 9 bases are shared with TRBD1. This CDR3 has 16 amino acids. Trimming took 0 bases from V and 5 from J; bases not matched to a gene: 9. The germline V gene has CDR1 DFQATT and CDR2 SNEGSKA (reference sequence). The chain's CDR3 is CSAREIQGASRDTQYF. The CDR3 DNA is TGCAGTGCTAGAGAGATACAGGGGGCATCAAGAGATACGCAGTATTTT.

The chain recombines TRBV12-3 or TRBV12-4 with TRBJ2-5, with D possibly matching TRBD2 (5 bases). CDR3 length: 14 residues. V was trimmed by 2 bases and J by 7 bases, leaving 14 bases between them. The CDR3 sequence: CASSLRHQGGTQYF. The CDR3 DNA is TGTGCCAGCAGTTTAAGGCACCAAGGAGGGACCCAGTACTTC.

V usage is TRBV6-1 and J usage is TRBJ2-1; 7 bases line up with TRBD2. CDR1 MNHNS and CDR2 SASEGT come from the germline V gene. V lost 5 bases, J lost 5 bases, and 9 bases stayed unmatched. CDR3 size: 15 residues. The CDR3 DNA sequence: TGTGCCAGCAGTCCCTTGCGGGGGAGCCACAATGAGCAGTTCTTC. The encoded protein is CASSPLRGSHNEQFF.

This chain connects TRBV7-6 to TRBJ2-1; TRBD2 aligns across 7 bases. Germline trimming cut 5 bases from V and 2 bases from J; bases unmatched to any gene: 18. Per germline, CDR1 SGHVS and CDR2 FNYEAQ. CDR3 length: 19 residues. The CDR3 nucleotides are TGTGCCAGCAGCACCCGAATCCTAATTGGGAGCGGGGCCTACAATGAGCAGTTCTTC. Translating gives CASSTRILIGSGAYNEQFF.

The V gene is TRBV10-3, the J gene TRBJ2-2; 7 bases are shared with TRBD1. J gave up 5 bases and V 0 bases, and 3 bases lay outside the gene matches. Germline assignment: CDR1 ENHRY and CDR2 SYGVKD. This CDR3 spans 15 amino acids. Written as DNA, the CDR3 is TGTGCCATCAGTGAGTCGAGGGGGCCTACCGGGGAGCTGTTTTTT. Translated, it gives CAISESRGPTGELFF.

This rearrangement joins TRBV5-6 to TRBJ2-3; 7 positions match TRBD1. The germline V gene encodes CDR1 SGHDT and CDR2 YYEEEE. The CDR3 spans 18 residues. V was pared by 1 base and J by 0 bases, with 11 bases of the junction left unmatched. The CDR3 DNA is TGTGCCAGCAGCTTGATAGGGACAGCACCTTCTAGCACAGATACGCAGTATTTT. Translation gives CASSLIGTAPSSTDTQYF.

This clonotype was counted a few times. The chain carries TRBV4-1 and TRBJ1-1; D is undetermined. Per germline, CDR1 MGHRA and CDR2 YSYEKL. The CDR3 contains 14 residues. The ends were cut back, 1 base at V and 4 bases at J, with 10 bases in the middle. The CDR3 DNA reads TGCGCCAGCAGCCAAGTCTACTCCGCCACTGAAGCTTTCTTT. Its translation: CASSQVYSATEAFF.

The CDR3 is CSVVGGADTQYF. The CDR3 DNA follows: TGCAGCGTTGTAGGGGGGGCGGATACGCAGTATTTT. The gene calls are TRBV29-1 and TRBJ2-3; D may be TRBD2 (7 bases). V was trimmed by 4 bases and J by 6 bases, leaving 11 bases between them. Germline CDR1 SQVTM, CDR2 ANQGSEA. The CDR3 runs 12 residues.

Only a few counts were recorded for this clonotype. The chain has TRBV27 and TRBJ2-7, with no clear D. There are 15 residues in the CDR3. From germline, CDR1 is MNHEY and CDR2 SMNVEV (reference sequence). V was pared by 0 bases and J by 7 bases, with 16 bases between. In DNA, the CDR3 is TGTGCCAGCAGTTTATCGGAAGCCGTACCTAGGGAGCAGTACTTC. This encodes CASSLSEAVPREQYF.

This clonotype was detected ten times or more. V usage is TRBV6-5 and J usage is TRBJ1-1; perhaps TRBD1 as D (5 bases). The V and J ends lost 2 bases and 2 bases respectively, with 6 bases between them. The germline V gene has CDR1 MNHEY and CDR2 SVGAGI. The CDR3 extends over 13 amino acids. The CDR3 nucleotides are TGTGCCAGCAGTTACGGGGGTAACACTGAAGCTTTCTTT. Translation: CASSYGGNTEAFF.

This clonotype was detected only once. The J gene is TRBJ1-2, the V gene TRBV6-1; TRBD1 agrees at 9 bases. CDR1 and CDR2 from the germline V gene are MNHNS and SASEGT. V was clipped by 6 bases and J by 2 bases; unmatched bases: 4. The CDR3 contains 14 residues. The CDR3 protein is CASRLGQGNYGYTF. The CDR3, as DNA: TGTGCCAGCAGACTGGGACAGGGAAACTATGGCTACACCTTC.

This clonotype was recorded a few times. The CDR3 protein is CASSPRTGDVVETQYF. CDR3 nucleotide sequence: TGTGCCAGCAGCCCCCGGACAGGGGACGTTGTAGAGACCCAGTACTTC. V usage is TRBV9 and J usage is TRBJ2-5, with TRBD1 identical over 9 bases. The CDR3 sequence is 16 residues long. The germline CDR1 and CDR2 sequences are SGDLS and YYNGEE. J lost 4 bases, V lost 4 bases, and 11 bases had no gene match. The full variable domain, rest sourced from reference TRBV9 and TRBJ2-5, is DSGVTQTPKHLITATGQRVTLRCSPRSGDLSVYWYQQSLDQGLQFLIQYYNGEERAKGNILERFSAQQFPDLHSELNLSSLELGDSALYFCASSPRTGDVVETQYFGPGTRLLVL.

This sequence joins TRBV28 and TRBJ2-7, with D possibly matching TRBD2 (6 bases). CDR3 length equals 12 residues. Between the trimmed V and J ends, which lost 5 bases and 2 bases, there was a span of 7 bases. The germline CDR1 and CDR2 sequences are MDHEN and SYDVKM. The CDR3 DNA sequence: TGTGCCAGCAGTGGCGGGACCTACGAGCAGTACTTC. Its translation is CASSGGTYEQYF.

V gene TRBV20-1 combines with J gene TRBJ1-6; D is unclear. Per germline, CDR1 DFQATT and CDR2 SNEGSKA (reference sequence). This CDR3 region has 15 residues. V lost 2 bases, J lost 4 bases, and 12 bases lay in between. CDR3 nucleotide sequence: TGCAGTGCTAGAAAAATCCGGGGTTATAATTCACCCCTCCACTTT. Translating gives CSARKIRGYNSPLHF.

This sequence joins TRBV21-1 and TRBJ2-5. TRBV21-1 constitutes a pseudogene. This CDR3 is 12 amino acids long. CDR3 DNA: TGTGCCAGCAGCAAGGGACAAGAGACCCAGTACTTC. It codes for CASSKGQETQYF.

The chain is built from TRBV5-5 and TRBJ2-5; D call uncertain. The V gene's germline CDR1 is SGHKS and CDR2 YYEKEE (reference sequence). This CDR3 comprises 13 residues. V was shortened by 3 bases and J by 3 bases, with 9 bases between the two germline ends. The CDR3 region is CASSWWVEETQYF. The CDR3 DNA is TGTGCCAGCAGCTGGTGGGTGGAAGAGACCCAGTACTTC.

This clonotype was picked up a small number of times. V usage is TRBV15 and J usage is TRBJ2-7; perhaps TRBD2 as D (6 bases). Trimming removed 2 bases at V and 4 bases at J, with 12 bases between. The CDR3 loop spans 14 amino acids. Per the germline V gene, CDR1 is LNHNV and CDR2 is YYDKDF (reference sequence). As DNA, the CDR3 is TGTGCCACCAGCAGATCCCGGGGGAAGTACGAGCAGTACTTC. This codes for CATSRSRGKYEQYF.

This clonotype was picked up a small number of times. CDR3 sequence: CSARGAATPVEQFF. CDR3 DNA: TGCAGTGCTAGGGGGGCCGCTACCCCTGTTGAGCAGTTCTTC. This chain links TRBV20-1 with TRBJ2-1, with TRBD1 as a possible D gene (6 bases). V was shortened by 3 bases and J by 9 bases, with 18 bases between the two germline ends. Per germline, CDR1 DFQATT and CDR2 SNEGSKA (reference sequence). The CDR3 is 14 residues long.